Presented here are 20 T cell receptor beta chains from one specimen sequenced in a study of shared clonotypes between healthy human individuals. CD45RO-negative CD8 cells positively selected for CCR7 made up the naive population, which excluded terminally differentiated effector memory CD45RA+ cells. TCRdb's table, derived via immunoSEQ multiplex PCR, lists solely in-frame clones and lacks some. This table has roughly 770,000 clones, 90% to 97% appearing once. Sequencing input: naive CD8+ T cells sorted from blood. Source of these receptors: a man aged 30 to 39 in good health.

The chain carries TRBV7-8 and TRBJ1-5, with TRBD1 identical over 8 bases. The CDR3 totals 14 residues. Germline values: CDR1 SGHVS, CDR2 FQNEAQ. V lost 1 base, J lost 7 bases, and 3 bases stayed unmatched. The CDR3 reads CASSLGQGAQPQHF. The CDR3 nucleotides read TGTGCCAGCAGCTTAGGGCAGGGGGCGCAGCCCCAGCATTTT.

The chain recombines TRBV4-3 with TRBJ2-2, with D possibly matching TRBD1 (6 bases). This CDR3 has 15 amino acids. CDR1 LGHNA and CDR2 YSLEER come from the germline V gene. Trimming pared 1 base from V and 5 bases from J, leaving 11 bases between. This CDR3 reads CASSQVGTKTGELFF. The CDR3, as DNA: TGCGCCAGCAGCCAAGTGGGGACAAAAACCGGGGAGCTGTTTTTT.

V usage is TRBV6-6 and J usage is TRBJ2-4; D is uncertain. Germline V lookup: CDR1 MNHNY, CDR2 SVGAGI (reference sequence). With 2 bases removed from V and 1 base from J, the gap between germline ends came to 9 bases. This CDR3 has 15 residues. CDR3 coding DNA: TGTGCCAGCAGTTACCAGACCTTGGCCAAAAACATTCAGTACTTC. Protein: CASSYQTLAKNIQYF.

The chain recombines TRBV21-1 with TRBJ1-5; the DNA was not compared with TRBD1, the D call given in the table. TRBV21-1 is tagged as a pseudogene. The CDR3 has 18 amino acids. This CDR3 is CASSKNKSDSHIYQPQHF. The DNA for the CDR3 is TGTGCCAGCAGCAAAAACAAATCGGACAGCCATATTTATCAGCCCCAGCATTTT.

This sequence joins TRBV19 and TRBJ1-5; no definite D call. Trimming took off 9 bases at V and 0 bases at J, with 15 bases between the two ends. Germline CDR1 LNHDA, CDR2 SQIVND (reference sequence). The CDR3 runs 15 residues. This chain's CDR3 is CASAPRVYSNQPQHF. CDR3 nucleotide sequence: TGTGCCAGCGCCCCACGAGTCTATAGCAATCAGCCCCAGCATTTT.

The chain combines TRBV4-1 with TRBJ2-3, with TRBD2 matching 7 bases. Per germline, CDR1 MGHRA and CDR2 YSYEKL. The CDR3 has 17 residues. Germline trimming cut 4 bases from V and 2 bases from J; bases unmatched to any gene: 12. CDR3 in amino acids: CASSPFGAGALTDTQYF. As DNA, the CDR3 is TGCGCCAGCAGCCCCTTTGGGGCGGGAGCACTCACAGATACGCAGTATTTT.

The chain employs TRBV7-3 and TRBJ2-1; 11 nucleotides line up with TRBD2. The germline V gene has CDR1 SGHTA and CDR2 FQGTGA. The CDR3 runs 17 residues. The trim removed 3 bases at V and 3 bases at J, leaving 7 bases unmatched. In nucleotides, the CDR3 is TGTGCCAGCAGCTTTAAGGGGGGACTAGCGGACTACAATGAGCAGTTCTTC. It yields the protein CASSFKGGLADYNEQFF.

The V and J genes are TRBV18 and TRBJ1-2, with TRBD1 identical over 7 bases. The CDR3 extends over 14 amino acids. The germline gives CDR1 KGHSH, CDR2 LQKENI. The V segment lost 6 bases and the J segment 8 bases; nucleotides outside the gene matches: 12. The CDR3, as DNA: TGTGCCAGCTCCCCGGAGACAGGGCATTCGGGCTACACCTTC. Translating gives CASSPETGHSGYTF.

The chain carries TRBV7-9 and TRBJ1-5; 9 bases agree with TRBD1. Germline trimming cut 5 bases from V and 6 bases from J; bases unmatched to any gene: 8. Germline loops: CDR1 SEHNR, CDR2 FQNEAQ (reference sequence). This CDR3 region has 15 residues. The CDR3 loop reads CASSKGQGLGQPQHF. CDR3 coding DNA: TGTGCCAGCAGCAAGGGACAGGGACTAGGTCAGCCCCAGCATTTT.

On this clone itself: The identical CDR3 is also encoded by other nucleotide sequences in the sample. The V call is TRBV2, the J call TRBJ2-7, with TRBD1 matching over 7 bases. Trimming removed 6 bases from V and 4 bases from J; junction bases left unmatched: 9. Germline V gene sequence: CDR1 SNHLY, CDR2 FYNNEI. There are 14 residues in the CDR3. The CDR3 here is CASSDEGASYEQYF. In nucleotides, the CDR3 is TGTGCCAGCAGCGACGAGGGGGCTTCGTACGAGCAGTACTTC.

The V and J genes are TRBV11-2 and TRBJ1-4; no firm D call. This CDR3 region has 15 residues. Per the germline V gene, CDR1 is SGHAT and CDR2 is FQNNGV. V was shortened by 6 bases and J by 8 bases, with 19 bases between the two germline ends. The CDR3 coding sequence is TGTGCCAGCAGTCCCTTGGGCCGGGCGGGAGAAAAACTGTTTTTT. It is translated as CASSPLGRAGEKLFF. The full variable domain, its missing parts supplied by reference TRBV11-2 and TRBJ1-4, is EAGVAQSPRYKIIEKRQSVAFWCNPISGHATLYWYQQILGQGPKLLIQFQNNGVVDDSQLPKDRFSAERLKGVDSTLKIQPAKLEDSAVYLCASSPLGRAGEKLFFGSGTQLSVL.

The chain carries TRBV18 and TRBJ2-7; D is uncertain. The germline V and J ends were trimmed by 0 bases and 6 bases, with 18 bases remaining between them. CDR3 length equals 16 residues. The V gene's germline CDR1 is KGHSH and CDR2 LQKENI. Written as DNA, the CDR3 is TGTGCCAGCTCACCACCGAAAGTAGGAAGGGCCTCCGAGCAGTACTTC. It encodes CASSPPKVGRASEQYF.

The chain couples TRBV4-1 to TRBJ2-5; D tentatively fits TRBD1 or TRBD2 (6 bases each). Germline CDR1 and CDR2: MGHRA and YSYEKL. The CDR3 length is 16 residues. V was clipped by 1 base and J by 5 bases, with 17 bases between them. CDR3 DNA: TGCGCCAGCAGCCAAGTAGGAGGGGGGCTGGGGGAGACCCAGTACTTC. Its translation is CASSQVGGGLGETQYF.

In DNA, the CDR3 is TGCGCCAGCAGCCACGAACCAGGGGGCCGGTATGATACGCAGTATTTT. It is translated as CASSHEPGGRYDTQYF. The chain combines TRBV4-3 with TRBJ2-3; 8 bases are shared with TRBD1. There are 16 residues in the CDR3. In germline, CDR1 is LGHNA, CDR2 YSLEER. V dropped 3 bases and J dropped 6; count of bases not matched to a gene: 11.

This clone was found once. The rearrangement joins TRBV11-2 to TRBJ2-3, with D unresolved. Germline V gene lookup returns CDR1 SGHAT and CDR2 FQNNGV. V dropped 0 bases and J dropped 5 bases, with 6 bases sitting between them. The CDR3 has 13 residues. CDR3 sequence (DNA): TGTGCCAGCAGCTTAGATCCTGGAGATACGCAGTATTTT. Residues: CASSLDPGDTQYF.

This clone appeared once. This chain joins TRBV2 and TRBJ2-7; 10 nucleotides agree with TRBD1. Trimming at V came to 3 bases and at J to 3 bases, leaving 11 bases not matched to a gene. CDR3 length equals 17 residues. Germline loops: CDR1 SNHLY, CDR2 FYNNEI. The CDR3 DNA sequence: TGTGCCAGCAGTGATTGGGGGACAGGGGCCACCGTCTACGAGCAGTACTTC. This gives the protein CASSDWGTGATVYEQYF.

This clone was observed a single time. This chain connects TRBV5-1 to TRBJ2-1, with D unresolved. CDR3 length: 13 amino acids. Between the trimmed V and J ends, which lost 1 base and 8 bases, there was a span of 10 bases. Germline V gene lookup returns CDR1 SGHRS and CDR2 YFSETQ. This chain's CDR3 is CASSLIRYHEQFF. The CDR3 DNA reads TGCGCCAGCAGCTTGATCCGGTACCATGAGCAGTTCTTC.

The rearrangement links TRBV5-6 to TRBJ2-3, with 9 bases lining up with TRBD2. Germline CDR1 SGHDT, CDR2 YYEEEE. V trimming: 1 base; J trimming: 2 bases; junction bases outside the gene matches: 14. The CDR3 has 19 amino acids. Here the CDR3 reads CASSLTSGLTPLFTDTQYF. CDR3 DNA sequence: TGTGCCAGCAGCTTGACTAGCGGGCTAACCCCCCTCTTCACAGATACGCAGTATTTT. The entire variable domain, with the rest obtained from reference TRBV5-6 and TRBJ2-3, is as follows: DAGVTQSPTHLIKTRGQQVTLRCSPKSGHDTVSWYQQALGQGPQFIFQYYEEEERQRGNFPDRFSGHQFPNYSSELNVNALLLGDSALYLCASSLTSGLTPLFTDTQYFGPGTRLTVL.

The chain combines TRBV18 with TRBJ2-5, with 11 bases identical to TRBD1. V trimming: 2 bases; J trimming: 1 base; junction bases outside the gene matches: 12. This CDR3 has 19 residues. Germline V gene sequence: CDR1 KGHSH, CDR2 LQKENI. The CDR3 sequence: CASSPTDRGRREAQETQYF. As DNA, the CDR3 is TGTGCCAGCTCACCAACGGACAGGGGGCGGCGGGAGGCCCAAGAGACCCAGTACTTC. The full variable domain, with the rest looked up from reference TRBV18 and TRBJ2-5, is NAGVMQNPRHLVRRRGQEARLRCSPMKGHSHVYWYRQLPEEGLKFMVYLQKENIIDESGMPKERFSAEFPKEGPSILRIQQVVRGDSAAYFCASSPTDRGRREAQETQYFGPGTRLLVL.

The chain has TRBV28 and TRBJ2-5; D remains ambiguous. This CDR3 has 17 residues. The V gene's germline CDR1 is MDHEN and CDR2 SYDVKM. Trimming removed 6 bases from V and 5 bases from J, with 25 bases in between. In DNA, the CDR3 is TGTGCCAGCAGCCTAGGCCACCAGGTAGTTCTTCGGGAGACCCAGTACTTC. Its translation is CASSLGHQVVLRETQYF. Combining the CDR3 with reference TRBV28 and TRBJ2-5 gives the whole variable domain DVKVTQSSRYLVKRTGEKVFLECVQDMDHENMFWYRQDPGLGLRLIYFSYDVKMKEKGDIPEGYSVSREKKERFSLILESASTNQTSMYLCASSLGHQVVLRETQYFGPGTRLLVL.